The entry that follows covers one T cell receptor beta chain sequence. Its antigen is as yet unknown. Germline values: CDR1 SNHLY, CDR2 FYNNEI. Trimming pared 8 bases from V and 1 base from J, leaving 13 bases between. The CDR3 totals 14 residues. Assay: immunoSEQ multiplex PCR; the TCRdb copy retains only in-frame clones and omits some. Altogether 20,000 to 25,000 clones are present, approximately 92% being singletons, with the ten largest covering under 2%. This entry is derived from a study of T cells after posttransplantation cyclophosphamide. Whole-study findings and limits: Blood and skin or GI T cell repertoires showed limited TRB overlap. Donor-recipient repertoire similarity was low at 1-2 months, rising over year one. Recipient CMV seropositivity and CMV reactivation strongly tracked TRB clonality.

Control samples came 1 year after myeloablative marrow transplants with methotrexate plus calcineurin inhibitor. The V call is TRBV2, the J call TRBJ2-3, with D possibly being TRBD1 (6 bases). This clonotype was obtained from a female patient in her thirties or forties who received an allogeneic stem cell transplant from an unrelated donor, was CMV-positive, and had acute and chronic GVHD. The graft donor may have given rise to some T cells. Sample: PBMCs, taken around 380 days after allogeneic stem cell transplant with calcineurin inhibitor and methotrexate. CDR3 sequence: CASSNRAGTDTQYF. CDR3 nucleotides: TGTGCCAGCTCAAACAGGGCGGGCACAGATACGCAGTATTTT.